These T cell receptor beta chains were read from a single sample in a study of blood T cell repertoires in COVID-19. The assay was immunoSEQ multiplex PCR, and TCRdb's table has in-frame clones only and misses some. There are about 270,000 clones in the sample; approximately 81% occur only once, and about 3.4% lies in the top ten. Sequenced material: peripheral blood. The receptors derive from a woman between 18 and 29 years old with acute or convalescent COVID-19. The CDR3 runs from the conserved cysteine through the conserved F or W. A D gene is named only where the DNA matches it firmly. Expanded clones are given a class, and other clones once, few, many or no size at all.

d_call	j_call	v_call	clone_size	cdr3_aa	cdr3_nt
.	TRBJ2-2	TRBV29-1	.	CSAGTSNTGELFF	TGCAGCGCTGGGACATCGAACACCGGGGAGCTGTTTTTT
.	TRBJ1-1	TRBV27	once	CASSRTPGIEAFF	TGTGCCAGCAGTCGAACACCAGGGATTGAAGCTTTCTTT
TRBD1	TRBJ1-1	TRBV4-3	few	CASSQDGTGSAEAFF	TGCGCCAGCAGCCAAGATGGGACAGGGTCTGCTGAAGCTTTCTTT
TRBD1	TRBJ1-1	TRBV5-1	.	CASSLVGQGPTEAFF	TGCGCCAGCAGCTTGGTGGGACAGGGTCCCACTGAAGCTTTCTTT
TRBD2	TRBJ2-1	TRBV6-5	few	CASILLAGVGNEQFF	TGTGCCAGCATTCTACTAGCGGGAGTTGGCAATGAGCAGTTCTTC
TRBD1	TRBJ2-7	TRBV6-2/TRBV6-3	.	CASSPRGGQGFPDEQYF	TGTGCCAGCAGTCCGCGGGGAGGACAGGGCTTTCCGGACGAGCAGTACTTC
TRBD2	TRBJ2-3	TRBV10-2	.	CASRGLAGTDTQYF	TGCGCCAGCAGAGGACTAGCGGGCACAGATACGCAGTATTTT
.	TRBJ2-3	TRBV6-6	.	CASNAGMRTDTQYF	TGTGCCAGCAACGCAGGGATGCGTACAGATACGCAGTATTTT
TRBD2	TRBJ2-7	TRBV11-3	.	CASSLGLAGDYEQYF	TGTGCCAGCAGCTTAGGGCTAGCGGGAGACTACGAGCAGTACTTC
.	TRBJ1-4	TRBV4-1	.	CASSLGTIEKLFF	TGCGCCAGCAGCCTGGGCACCATTGAAAAACTGTTTTTT
TRBD2	TRBJ2-1	TRBV5-6	.	CASSLDLSGRSYNEQFF	TGTGCCAGCAGCTTGGACCTTAGCGGGAGAAGTTACAATGAGCAGTTCTTC
.	TRBJ2-7	TRBV3-1/TRBV3-2	.	CASSQLRYEQYF	TGTGCCAGCAGCCAACTCCGTTACGAGCAGTACTTC
.	TRBJ2-7	TRBV6-6	.	CASSPPSGQIYEQYF	TGTGCCAGCAGTCCCCCCTCAGGACAGATCTACGAGCAGTACTTC
TRBD1	TRBJ1-2	TRBV7-2	.	CASSFQGAHGYTF	TGTGCCAGCAGCTTCCAGGGGGCTCATGGCTACACCTTC
.	TRBJ2-2	TRBV12-3/TRBV12-4	.	CASSLLNTGELFF	TGTGCCAGCAGTTTACTGAACACCGGGGAGCTGTTTTTT
.	TRBJ2-7	TRBV4-3	.	CASSQDLAALYEQYF	TGCGCCAGCAGCCAAGATTTAGCGGCCCTTTACGAGCAGTACTTC
TRBD2	TRBJ2-7	TRBV7-6	.	CASSSPASGNYEQYF	TGTGCCAGCAGCAGCCCCGCTAGCGGGAACTACGAGCAGTACTTC
TRBD1	TRBJ1-2	TRBV5-1	.	CASSFEDRQRGTF	TGCGCCAGCAGCTTTGAGGACAGGCAGAGGGGCACCTTC
TRBD2	TRBJ2-3	TRBV10-3	.	CAISGGSGTDTQYF	TGTGCCATCAGCGGCGGGAGTGGCACAGATACGCAGTATTTT
.	TRBJ1-3	TRBV2	.	CASSASAHGGNTIYF	TGTGCCAGCAGTGCGAGTGCCCACGGGGGAAACACCATATATTTT
TRBD2	TRBJ2-1	TRBV5-1	.	CASSRTSGYNEQFF	TGCGCCAGCAGTCGGACTAGCGGGTACAATGAGCAGTTCTTC
TRBD2	TRBJ2-7	TRBV5-8	.	CASSLTGGRYEQYF	TGTGCCAGCAGCTTAACGGGAGGAAGATACGAGCAGTACTTC
.	TRBJ1-1	TRBV30	.	CAWSPGQNTEAFF	TGTGCCTGGAGTCCGGGACAGAACACTGAAGCTTTCTTT
.	TRBJ2-7	TRBV4-1	.	CASSQGGLAYEQYF	TGCGCCAGCAGCCAAGGTGGTCTAGCGTACGAGCAGTACTTC
TRBD2	TRBJ2-1	TRBV4-3	.	CASSQEFPEGGRGQFF	TGCGCCAGCAGCCAAGAGTTCCCTGAGGGCGGGAGGGGGCAGTTCTTC
.	TRBJ1-5	TRBV5-8	.	CASRRILGGLYQPQHF	TGTGCCAGCAGACGAATTTTGGGGGGTTTGTATCAGCCCCAGCATTTT
TRBD2	TRBJ2-5	TRBV4-2	.	CASSQTLTASGKGTQYF	TGTGCCAGCAGCCAAACCTTAACGGCTAGCGGGAAGGGGACCCAGTACTTC
.	TRBJ2-7	TRBV28	.	CASSPTGLYEQYF	TGTGCCAGCAGCCCTACAGGGCTGTACGAGCAGTACTTC
TRBD1	TRBJ2-7	TRBV10-2	.	CASSDIGQGIYEQYF	TGCGCCAGCAGTGATATCGGACAGGGGATCTACGAGCAGTACTTC
.	TRBJ1-1	TRBV20-1	.	CSARSYTEAFF	TGCAGTGCTAGATCCTACACTGAAGCTTTCTTT
TRBD2	TRBJ2-7	TRBV5-4	.	CASSQTSGSSYEQYF	TGTGCCAGCAGCCAAACTAGCGGATCTTCCTACGAGCAGTACTTC
.	TRBJ1-5	TRBV30	.	CAWSRLGDGNQPQHF	TGTGCCTGGAGTCGGCTCGGGGATGGCAATCAGCCCCAGCATTTT
.	TRBJ1-2	TRBV4-3	.	CASSQDQRTEGYGYTF	TGCGCCAGCAGCCAAGATCAGAGGACAGAGGGCTATGGCTACACCTTC
TRBD2	TRBJ2-5	TRBV15	.	CATSSSGRVGETQYF	TGTGCCACCAGCAGTAGCGGGAGGGTAGGGGAGACCCAGTACTTC
TRBD2	TRBJ2-1	TRBV2	.	CASSLRGPSGSSEQFF	TGTGCCAGCAGTCTTAGGGGTCCTAGCGGGAGTAGTGAGCAGTTCTTC
.	TRBJ1-1	TRBV30	once	CAWSVRGSEAFF	TGTGCCTGGAGTGTAAGGGGGTCTGAAGCTTTCTTT
TRBD1	TRBJ1-1	TRBV5-1	.	CASSLGGTGVTEAFF	TGCGCCAGCAGCTTGGGCGGGACAGGGGTTACTGAAGCTTTCTTT
.	TRBJ2-2	TRBV7-2	.	CASSLFAGLSTGELFF	TGTGCCAGCAGCTTATTCGCGGGGTTGAGCACCGGGGAGCTGTTTTTT
TRBD1	TRBJ1-5	TRBV4-1	.	CASSQVPGQGREGQPQHF	TGCGCCAGCAGCCAAGTCCCGGGACAGGGGCGGGAGGGTCAGCCCCAGCATTTT
TRBD2	TRBJ2-7	TRBV11-3	.	CASSRTSGREQYF	TGTGCCAGCAGCAGGACTAGCGGGAGAGAGCAGTACTTC
TRBD2	TRBJ2-3	TRBV19	.	CASSYGLADTQYF	TGTGCCAGTAGTTACGGACTAGCTGATACGCAGTATTTT
TRBD2	TRBJ2-7	TRBV20-1	.	CSASSWTSGRARYEQYF	TGCAGTGCTAGTTCTTGGACTAGCGGGAGGGCCCGCTACGAGCAGTACTTC
.	TRBJ2-1	TRBV19	few	CAAGGSGNEQFF	TGTGCCGCTGGGGGTAGCGGCAATGAGCAGTTCTTC
TRBD1	TRBJ1-3	TRBV5-1	once	CASSPVQGGSGNTIYF	TGCGCCAGCAGCCCCGTACAGGGGGGCTCTGGAAACACCATATATTTT
TRBD1	TRBJ1-1	TRBV27	.	CASSLSPSSVRGAFF	TGTGCCAGCAGTTTATCCCCCAGCTCTGTCAGGGGGGCTTTCTTT
.	TRBJ1-4	TRBV18	.	CASSLGEATNEKLFF	TGTGCCAGCTCTCTCGGGGAGGCAACTAATGAAAAACTGTTTTTT
.	TRBJ2-1	TRBV2	.	CASTQSDPYNEQFF	TGTGCCAGCACACAAAGCGACCCCTACAATGAGCAGTTCTTC